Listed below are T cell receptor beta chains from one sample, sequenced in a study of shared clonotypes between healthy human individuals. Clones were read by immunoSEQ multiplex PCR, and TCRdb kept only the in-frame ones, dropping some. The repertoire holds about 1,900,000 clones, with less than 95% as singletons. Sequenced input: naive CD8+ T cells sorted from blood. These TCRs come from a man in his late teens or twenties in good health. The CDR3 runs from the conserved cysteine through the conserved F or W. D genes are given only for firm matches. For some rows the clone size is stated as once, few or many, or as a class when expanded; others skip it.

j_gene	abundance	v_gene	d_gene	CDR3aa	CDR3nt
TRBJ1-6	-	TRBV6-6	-	CASSLTSLGNSPLHF	TGTGCCAGCAGTCTGACTTCCTTGGGGAATTCACCCCTCCACTTT
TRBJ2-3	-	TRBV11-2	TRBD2	CASSLIHAGADTQYF	TGTGCCAGCAGCTTGATTCATGCGGGAGCTGATACGCAGTATTTT
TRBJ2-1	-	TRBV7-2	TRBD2	CASSLDLLAGGQNEQFF	TGTGCCAGCAGCTTAGACCTTCTAGCGGGGGGGCAGAATGAGCAGTTCTTC
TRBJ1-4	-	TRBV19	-	CASSILGDGALSNEKLFF	TGTGCCAGTAGTATATTAGGGGACGGGGCCCTCTCTAATGAAAAACTGTTTTTT
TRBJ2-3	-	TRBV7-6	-	CASSLLPGSTDTQYF	TGTGCCAGCAGCTTACTTCCGGGAAGCACAGATACGCAGTATTTT
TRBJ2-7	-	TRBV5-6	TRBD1	CASSDYRGSFYEQYF	TGTGCCAGCAGCGACTACAGGGGCTCTTTCTACGAGCAGTACTTC
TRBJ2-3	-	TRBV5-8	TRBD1	CASSFTGTGTDTQYF	TGTGCCAGCAGCTTCACCGGGACAGGCACAGATACGCAGTATTTT
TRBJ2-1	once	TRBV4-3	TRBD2	CASSAGLAGGPLNEQFF	TGCGCCAGCAGCGCCGGACTAGCGGGAGGGCCGTTGAATGAGCAGTTCTTC
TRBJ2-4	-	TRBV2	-	CASLGELKNIQYF	TGTGCCAGCTTAGGGGAGCTAAAAAACATTCAGTACTTC
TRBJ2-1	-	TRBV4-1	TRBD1	CASSQAAGGSYNEQFF	TGCGCCAGCAGCCAAGCGGCAGGGGGATCCTACAATGAGCAGTTCTTC